The source of this T cell receptor beta chain is a study of blood T cell repertoires in COVID-19 (dated by TCRdb to 2018 to 2021). As for the study more broadly: The collaborator samples originated in the United States, Italy and Spain and spanned the acute and convalescent phases of COVID-19. The material from the prospective study consisted of cDNA or gDNA derived from T cells, B-cell-depleted T cells, or PBMCs. Deeply sampled blood TCRbeta repertoires from subjects exposed to, actively infected with, or recovered from COVID-19 were included in the dataset. The repertoires were released in a freely available public database meant as a resource for research on the immune response to SARS-CoV-2. The samples were drawn from two sources: the first 160 participants of the ongoing ImmuneRACE study, and 950 to 1,500 subjects contributed by 6 global collaborators. Sample metadata almost always included a de-identified subject ID, COVID-19 status, age in years and sex. Where available, HLA class I and class II types were taken from metadata supplied by the sample provider and were not determined by assay-based typing.

As concerns this clone: Its antigen remains unidentified. Per-nucleotide qualities are absent, and no much larger clonotype sits a single base away.

Each collaborating institution followed its own protocols to collect whole blood in K2EDTA tubes. For TCRbeta analysis, collaborator samples were shipped as frozen whole blood, as isolated PBMCs, or as DNA extracted from either sample type. What the authors observed across the whole study: Clinical and demographic metadata were provided uncurated, with the amount varying by source and participant.

V and J lose 1 base and 1 base, and a span of 10 bases separates them. The CDR3 has 15 amino acids, counting the end cysteine and phenylalanine. Solely the CDR3 DNA is kept, with 45 bases framed from the first base. CDR1 and CDR2 are drawn from the germline V gene: SGHTA, FQGNSA. TCRbeta CDR3 regions were amplified from genomic DNA using the immunoSEQ Assay, a bias-controlled multiplex PCR. The study's own analysis went as follows. The number of nucleated cells in each sample was estimated by amplification of reference gene primers within the assay. Sequence reads were collapsed and filtered to measure the absolute abundance of every unique TCRbeta CDR3 rearrangement. For each sample, productive Simpson clonality was calculated as the square root of Simpson's diversity index over productive rearrangements. As stored in TCRdb, this immuneACCESS dataset retains in-frame rearrangements with V and J assigned. A fraction of the clones does not appear; measured against another copy, unresolved V genes explain less than half of the discrepancy, and the remainder lacks a known reason. The V and J calls and clone size were taken over from that table, and D and trimming were inferred from the DNA. Here the sample has around 56,000 clones; 90% to 95% occur a single time. Of the sample, 7.3% is held by the ten largest clones.

This sequence uses TRBV7-2 and TRBJ2-5, with TRBD2 as a weak D call on 6 bases. Sequencing used peripheral blood. The origin of this receptor is a woman aged 55-75 years with active or convalescent COVID-19. The DNA reads as follows: TGTGCCAGCAGCTTAGTGGGACTCGCCCAAGAGACCCAGTACTTC. It translates to CASSLVGLAQETQYF.